The 10 T cell receptor beta chains below come from one sample, sequenced in a study of cytomegalovirus exposure and HLA in healthy donors. In the PCR, 60 Vbeta and 13 Jbeta primers were used. Assay: immunoSEQ multiplex PCR; the TCRdb copy retains only in-frame clones and omits some. This sample yields 200,000 or so clones, of which approximately 78% are seen a single time; around 2.7% belongs to the top ten. The sample was PBMCs. The receptors come from a middle-aged woman in good health and CMV-seronegative.

The count of this clone is one. The genes are TRBV6-6 and TRBJ2-5, with 12 nucleotides matching TRBD2. V was clipped by 0 bases and J by 2 bases; unmatched bases: 1. This CDR3 contains 16 residues. Germline CDR1 is MNHNY and CDR2 is SVGAGI (reference sequence). The CDR3 bases are TGTGCCAGCAGTTACTCCGGGACTAGCGGGCAAGAGACCCAGTACTTC. Encoded protein: CASSYSGTSGQETQYF.

This chain links TRBV19 with TRBJ1-5, with D possibly matching TRBD1 (6 bases). Germline V gene lookup returns CDR1 LNHDA and CDR2 SQIVND (reference sequence). V was trimmed by 5 bases and J by 0 bases, leaving 14 bases between them. The CDR3 sequence is 16 residues long. As DNA, the CDR3 is TGTGCCAGTAGTTTCAGGACAGAGTTTAGCAATCAGCCCCAGCATTTT. Translation gives CASSFRTEFSNQPQHF.

The chain employs TRBV18 and TRBJ2-1, with 12 bases lining up with TRBD2. The germline CDR1 and CDR2 sequences are KGHSH and LQKENI. The V segment lost 3 bases and the J segment 6 bases; nucleotides outside the gene matches: 3. CDR3 length: 15 amino acids. For the CDR3, the DNA is TGTGCCAGCTCACCTCCGGGACTAGCGGGCAATGAGCAGTTCTTC. It yields the protein CASSPPGLAGNEQFF.

The chain has TRBV27 and TRBJ1-1; tentative D call: TRBD1 (5 bases). The V and J ends lost 6 bases and 4 bases respectively, with 12 bases between them. CDR3 length: 13 amino acids. Germline V gene sequence: CDR1 MNHEY, CDR2 SMNVEV (reference sequence). The CDR3 nucleotides are TGTGCCAGCAGGGGGGGGGAACCCACTGAAGCTTTCTTT. It encodes CASRGGEPTEAFF.

The rearrangement joins TRBV18 to TRBJ1-1, with a weak D call TRBD1 (5 bases). Germline lookup yields CDR1 KGHSH and CDR2 LQKENI. This CDR3 region has 15 residues. With 5 bases removed from V and 0 bases from J, the gap between germline ends came to 13 bases. The CDR3 bases are TGTGCCAGCTCAGTAGGGGTTGGGGTGAACACTGAAGCTTTCTTT. Translated: CASSVGVGVNTEAFF.

This clone was seen just once. The same CDR3 can be traced to other DNA sequences in this sample. The chain recombines TRBV30 with TRBJ2-7, with 9 bases identical to TRBD2. CDR1 is GTSNPN, CDR2 SVGIG, per germline (reference sequence). There are 14 residues in the CDR3. V dropped 0 bases and J dropped 4; count of bases not matched to a gene: 4. CDR3 DNA sequence: TGTGCCTGGAGTGTAGGTCTAGCGGGATACGAGCAGTACTTC. Its translation: CAWSVGLAGYEQYF.

The chain joins TRBV19 to TRBJ1-5, with TRBD1 matching 10 bases. In germline, CDR1 is LNHDA, CDR2 SQIVND (reference sequence). The CDR3 totals 15 residues. V dropped 6 bases and J dropped 4; count of bases not matched to a gene: 6. CDR3 amino acids: CASSPDRGVNQPQHF. In DNA form, the CDR3 reads TGTGCCAGTAGCCCGGACAGGGGGGTTAATCAGCCCCAGCATTTT.

The gene calls are TRBV4-1 and TRBJ1-2; the match to TRBD1 covers 7 bases. Germline V gene data show CDR1 as MGHRA and CDR2 as YSYEKL. The V gene end was trimmed by 6 bases and the J gene end by 5 bases; junction bases not matched to a gene: 12. This CDR3 is 15 amino acids long. The CDR3 DNA reads as TGCGCCAGCAGACCTCCGGGACAGTCCCTTTATGGCTACACCTTC. Protein sequence: CASRPPGQSLYGYTF.

The genes are TRBV5-6 and TRBJ2-4; D gene ambiguous. Germline CDR1 reads SGHDT; CDR2 reads YYEEEE. Between the trimmed V and J ends, which lost 4 bases and 4 bases, there was a span of 12 bases. The CDR3 length is 14 residues. CDR3 sequence: CASSPVSRKNIQYF. CDR3 DNA sequence: TGTGCCAGCAGCCCCGTTTCTAGGAAAAACATTCAGTACTTC.

The rearrangement links TRBV29-1 to TRBJ2-3, with D perhaps TRBD1 (6 bases). The CDR3 is 14 amino acids. The germline V gene has CDR1 SQVTM and CDR2 ANQGSEA. Trimming pared 4 bases from V and 0 bases from J, leaving 11 bases between. CDR3 nucleotides: TGCAGCGTTGCTAAAGGGGGTAGCACAGATACGCAGTATTTT. Amino acid sequence: CSVAKGGSTDTQYF.